This T cell receptor beta chain was identified during a study of blood T cell repertoires in COVID-19. Overall study: Recovered participants had two consecutive negative NP/OP PCR tests, healthcare professional clearance, or symptom resolution. Specimens from acute and convalescent COVID-19 originated in the United States, Italy and Spain.

V trimming: 2 bases; J trimming: 8 bases; junction bases outside the gene matches: 7. This CDR3 has 15 amino acids. Germline CDR1 SGHNT, CDR2 YYREEE (reference sequence). Assay: immunoSEQ multiplex PCR; the TCRdb copy retains only in-frame clones and omits some. The data contain fewer than 350,000 clones, roughly 91% of them singletons. The cohort comprised adults aged about 18 to 89 years residing in approximately 25 US areas. Participants had their cohort set by participant-reported clinical history. This TCR derives from a woman aged 60-75 years in a cohort exposed to, infected with or recovered from COVID-19 (not recorded which). The specimen sequenced was PBMCs or T cells enriched from blood (not recorded which). The chain is built from TRBV5-4 and TRBJ1-6; 7 bases agree with TRBD1. CDR3 protein: CASSLSGQRHSPLHF. The CDR3 nucleotides are TGTGCCAGCAGCTTATCGGGACAGAGGCATTCACCCCTCCACTTT. The whole variable domain, remainder taken from reference TRBV5-4 and TRBJ1-6, is ETGVTQSPTHLIKTRGQQVTLRCSSQSGHNTVSWYQQALGQGPQFIFQYYREEENGRGNFPPRFSGLQFPNYSSELNVNALELDDSALYLCASSLSGQRHSPLHFGNGTRLTVT.